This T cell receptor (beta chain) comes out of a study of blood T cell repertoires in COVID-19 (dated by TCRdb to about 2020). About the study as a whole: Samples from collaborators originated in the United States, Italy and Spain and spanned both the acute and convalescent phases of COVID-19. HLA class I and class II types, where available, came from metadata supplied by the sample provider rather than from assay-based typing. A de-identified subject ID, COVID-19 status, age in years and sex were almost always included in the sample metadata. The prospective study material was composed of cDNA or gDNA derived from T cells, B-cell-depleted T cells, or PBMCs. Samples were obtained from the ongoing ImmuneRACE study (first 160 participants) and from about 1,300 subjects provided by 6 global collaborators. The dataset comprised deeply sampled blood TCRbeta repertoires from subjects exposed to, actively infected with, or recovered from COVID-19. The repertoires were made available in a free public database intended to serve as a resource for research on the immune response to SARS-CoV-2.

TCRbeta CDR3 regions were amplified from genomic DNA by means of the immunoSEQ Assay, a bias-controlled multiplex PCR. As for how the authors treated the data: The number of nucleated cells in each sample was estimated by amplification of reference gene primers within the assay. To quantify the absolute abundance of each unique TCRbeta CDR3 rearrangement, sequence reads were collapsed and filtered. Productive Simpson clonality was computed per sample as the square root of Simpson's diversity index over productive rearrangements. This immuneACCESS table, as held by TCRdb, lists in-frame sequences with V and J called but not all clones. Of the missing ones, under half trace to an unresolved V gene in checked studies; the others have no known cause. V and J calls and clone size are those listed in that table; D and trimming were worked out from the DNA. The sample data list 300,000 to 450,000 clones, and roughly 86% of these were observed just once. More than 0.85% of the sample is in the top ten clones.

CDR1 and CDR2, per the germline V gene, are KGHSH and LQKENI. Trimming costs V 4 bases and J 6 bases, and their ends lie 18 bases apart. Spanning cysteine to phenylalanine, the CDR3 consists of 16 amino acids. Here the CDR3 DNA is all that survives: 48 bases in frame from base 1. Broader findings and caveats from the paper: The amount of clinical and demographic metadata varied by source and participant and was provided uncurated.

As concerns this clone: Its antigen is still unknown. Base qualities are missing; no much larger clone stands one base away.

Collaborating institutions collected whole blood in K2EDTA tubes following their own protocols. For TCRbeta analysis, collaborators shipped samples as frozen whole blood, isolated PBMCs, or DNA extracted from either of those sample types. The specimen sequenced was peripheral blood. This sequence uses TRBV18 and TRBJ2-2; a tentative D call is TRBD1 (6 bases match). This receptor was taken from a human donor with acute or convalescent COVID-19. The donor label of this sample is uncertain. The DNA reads TGTGCCAGCTCACAAAACAGGGATGGAGGAGCCGGGGAGCTGTTTTTT. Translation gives CASSQNRDGGAGELFF.